This TCR beta chain was sequenced in a study of blood T cell repertoires in COVID-19. Generated by immunoSEQ multiplex PCR, the TCRdb table keeps only in-frame clones and is missing some. This table has roughly 200,000 clones, 65% to 85% appearing once. The TCR originated in a man in his forties with active or convalescent COVID-19. What was sequenced was peripheral blood.

DNA of the CDR3: TGTGCCAGCAGCACGGGAATTACTAGCACAGATACGCAGTATTTT. It specifies CASSTGITSTDTQYF. The chain uses TRBV7-9 and TRBJ2-3, with a tentative D call TRBD2 (5 bases). The germline V gene encodes CDR1 SEHNR and CDR2 FQNEAQ (reference sequence). The ends were cut back, 5 bases at V and 0 bases at J, with 12 bases in the middle. CDR3 length equals 15 residues. The complete variable domain, with remaining parts taken from reference TRBV7-9 and TRBJ2-3, reads DTGVSQNPRHKITKRGQNVTFRCDPISEHNRLYWYRQTLGQGPEFLTYFQNEAQLEKSRLLSDRFSAERPKGSFSTLEIQRTEQGDSAMYLCASSTGITSTDTQYFGPGTRLTVL.